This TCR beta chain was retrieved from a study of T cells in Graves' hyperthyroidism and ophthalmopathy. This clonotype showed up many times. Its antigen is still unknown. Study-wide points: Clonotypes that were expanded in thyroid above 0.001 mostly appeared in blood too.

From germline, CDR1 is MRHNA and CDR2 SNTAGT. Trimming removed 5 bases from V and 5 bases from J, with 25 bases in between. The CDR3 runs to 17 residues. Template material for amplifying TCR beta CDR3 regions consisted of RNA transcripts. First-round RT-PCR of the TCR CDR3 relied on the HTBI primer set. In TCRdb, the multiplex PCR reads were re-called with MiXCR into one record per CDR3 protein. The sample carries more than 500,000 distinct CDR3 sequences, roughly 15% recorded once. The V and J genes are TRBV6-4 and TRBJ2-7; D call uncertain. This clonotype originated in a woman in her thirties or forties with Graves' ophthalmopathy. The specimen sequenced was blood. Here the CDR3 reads CASSPNPEPRRADEQYF. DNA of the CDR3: TGTGCCAGCAGTCCAAACCCCGAGCCGCGACGGGCTGACGAGCAGTACTTC.